Given below is one T cell receptor beta chain in context. Its specificity is unknown. The V and J ends lost 2 bases and 5 bases, in that order; junction bases with no gene match: 8. The CDR3 runs 17 residues. Germline V gene data show CDR1 as LNHDA and CDR2 as SQIVND (reference sequence). Clones were sequenced by immunoSEQ multiplex PCR, and TCRdb holds only the in-frame ones, with some missing. The sample yields 130,000 to 150,000 clones, 89% seen once. This sample stems from a study of cytomegalovirus exposure and HLA in healthy donors. Study conclusions and caveats: Cytomegalovirus association was listed for around 180 TCR beta chains.

Sample: PBMCs. The receptor comes from a young woman in good health and CMV-seropositive. The rearrangement joins TRBV19 to TRBJ1-6; 8 nucleotides line up with TRBD1. CDR3 nucleotides: TGTGCCAGTAGTATAAGGGCCCTACAGGGGGATAATTCACCCCTCCACTTT. Protein sequence: CASSIRALQGDNSPLHF.